These 29 T cell receptor beta chains share one sample of origin, sequenced in a study of T cells in Graves' hyperthyroidism and ophthalmopathy. TCR beta CDR3 regions were amplified from RNA transcripts. First-round RT-PCR of the TCR CDR3 relied on the HTBI primer set. Via MiXCR, TCRdb re-called the multiplex PCR reads, giving one row per CDR3 protein. The sample consists of around 520,000 distinct CDR3 sequences, around 15% of them appearing once. The source material was blood. The receptors come from a woman between 35 and 50 years old with Graves' hyperthyroidism.

The CDR3 bases are TGTGCCAGTAGTATTCAAGATCTAGGGGTCACCGGGGAGCTGTTTTTT. Its translation is CASSIQDLGVTGELFF. The chain recombines TRBV19 with TRBJ2-2, with a tentative D call TRBD1 (5 bases). Germline V lookup: CDR1 LNHDA, CDR2 SQIVND (reference sequence). This CDR3 spans 16 amino acids. The germline V and J ends were trimmed by 3 bases and 4 bases, with 15 bases remaining between them.

Many counts were recorded for this clonotype. The CDR3 DNA is TGTGCCAGCAGTTACGGGCGAACAGATACGCAGTATTTT. Amino acid sequence: CASSYGRTDTQYF. V gene TRBV6-6 combines with J gene TRBJ2-3; the D is unclear. Germline V gives CDR1 MNHNY, CDR2 SVGAGI (reference sequence). The CDR3 loop spans 13 amino acids. V lost 2 bases and J lost 3, with 6 bases in between.

This clonotype was found many times. The genes are TRBV28 and TRBJ2-7, with 7 bases lining up with TRBD1. V was clipped by 8 bases and J by 3 bases; unmatched bases: 7. The CDR3 length is 13 residues. CDR1 is MDHEN, CDR2 SYDVKM, per germline. The CDR3: CASRAQGVYEQYF. The CDR3 region has the DNA TGTGCCAGCCGAGCCCAGGGGGTCTACGAGCAGTACTTC.

This clonotype was counted at least ten times. The rearrangement joins TRBV28 to TRBJ2-7, with 7 bases lining up with TRBD1. The junction had 5 bases not matched to a gene; V was cut back by 6 bases and J by 3 bases. CDR1 is MDHEN, CDR2 SYDVKM, per germline. The CDR3 is made up of 13 amino acids. The CDR3 protein is CASSGQAYYEQYF. The CDR3 nucleotides read TGTGCCAGCAGCGGACAGGCCTACTACGAGCAGTACTTC.

This chain connects TRBV6-1 to TRBJ1-2; weak D call: TRBD1 (5 bases). There are 13 residues in the CDR3. Germline values: CDR1 MNHNS, CDR2 SASEGT. The V and J ends lost 10 bases and 8 bases respectively, with 20 bases between them. CDR3 DNA: TGTGCCAACCATCAGCCCGGGACTCACGGCTACACCTTC. Its protein is CANHQPGTHGYTF.

This clonotype was seen at least ten times. The genes are TRBV7-9 and TRBJ2-7; maybe TRBD1 (6 bases). The CDR3 is 13 residues long. V dropped 6 bases and J dropped 6 bases, with 15 bases sitting between them. Germline V CDR1 and CDR2: SEHNR, FQNEAQ (reference sequence). CDR3: CASSDTGNGEQYF. In DNA, the CDR3 is TGTGCCAGCAGTGATACAGGGAATGGCGAGCAGTACTTC.

This clonotype occurred a few times. The chain recombines TRBV30 with TRBJ1-4, with TRBD1 identical over 8 bases. The CDR3 runs to 16 residues. Germline CDR1 GTSNPN, CDR2 SVGIG (reference sequence). Trimming at V came to 2 bases and at J to 8 bases, leaving 13 bases not matched to a gene. The chain's CDR3 is CAWSQSATGGWEKLFF. CDR3 nucleotides: TGTGCCTGGAGTCAATCGGCAACAGGGGGTTGGGAAAAACTGTTTTTT.

The table lists this clonotype with many counts. The chain recombines TRBV6-1 with TRBJ2-2, with 10 bases lining up with TRBD1. V was clipped by 7 bases and J by 3 bases; unmatched bases: 2. The germline V gene has CDR1 MNHNS and CDR2 SASEGT. The length of the CDR3 is 14 residues. In nucleotides, the CDR3 is TGTGCCAGCATGGGACAGGGGCACACCGGGGAGCTGTTTTTT. Its translation: CASMGQGHTGELFF.

The chain links TRBV30 to TRBJ1-2, with a weak D call TRBD1 (5 bases). Between the trimmed V and J ends, which lost 0 bases and 6 bases, there was a span of 11 bases. The CDR3 has 13 residues. Per germline, CDR1 GTSNPN and CDR2 SVGIG (reference sequence). The CDR3 here is CAWSVAGTNGYTF. The DNA of the CDR3 is TGTGCCTGGAGTGTAGCGGGGACGAATGGCTACACCTTC.

The chain employs TRBV19 and TRBJ1-5; D uncertain. This CDR3 has 14 amino acids. Trimming took off 6 bases at V and 7 bases at J, with 16 bases between the two ends. CDR1 and CDR2 (germline): LNHDA, SQIVND (reference sequence). This CDR3 reads CASSVTRSEQPQHF. In nucleotides, the CDR3 is TGTGCCAGTAGCGTGACACGATCGGAACAGCCCCAGCATTTT.

This clonotype was found many times. The chain employs TRBV28 and TRBJ1-2, with D unresolved. CDR1 MDHEN and CDR2 SYDVKM come from the germline V gene. This CDR3 is built from 10 residues. The V gene lost 9 bases and the J gene lost 1 base, with 3 bases spanning the gap. In DNA, the CDR3 is TGTGCCAGTTATAACTATGGCTACACCTTC. Amino acids: CASYNYGYTF.

This clonotype turned up a few times. This chain uses TRBV9 with TRBJ2-2, with D tentatively TRBD2 (6 bases). V gave up 4 bases and J gave up 6 bases, with 16 bases separating them. Germline CDR1 is SGDLS and CDR2 is YYNGEE. CDR3 size: 15 residues. CDR3 coding DNA: TGTGCCAGCAGCTCGAGGGACTTTCCCCCCGGGGAGCTGTTTTTT. It translates to CASSSRDFPPGELFF.

This clonotype was seen a few times. This chain uses TRBV4-2 with TRBJ2-3; D is ambiguous. From germline, CDR1 is LGHNA and CDR2 YNFKEQ. The CDR3 is made up of 15 amino acids. V lost 0 bases and J lost 3, with 10 bases in between. This CDR3 reads CASSQEARMTDTQYF. CDR3 nucleotides: TGTGCCAGCAGCCAAGAGGCTAGGATGACAGATACGCAGTATTTT.

This clonotype appeared many times. The chain combines TRBV20-1 with TRBJ2-2; 8 bases line up with TRBD2. The CDR3 sequence is 14 residues long. The germline CDR1 and CDR2 sequences are DFQATT and SNEGSKA (reference sequence). V lost 2 bases and J lost 5; bases outside the gene matches: 4. The CDR3 nucleotides read TGCAGTGCTAGAAGCGGGAGTGGAACCGGGGAGCTGTTTTTT. Protein sequence: CSARSGSGTGELFF.

This clonotype has a handful of counts. This chain links TRBV20-1 with TRBJ2-3; D is perhaps TRBD2 (6 bases). From germline, CDR1 is DFQATT and CDR2 SNEGSKA (reference sequence). The CDR3 extends over 13 amino acids. The V and J ends lost 6 bases and 2 bases respectively, with 12 bases between them. The CDR3 DNA reads as TGCAGTGCCCTTAGCGGTCACACAGATACGCAGTATTTT. This codes for CSALSGHTDTQYF.

This clonotype appeared a few times. The chain carries TRBV12-3 or TRBV12-4 and TRBJ2-3; 9 nucleotides match TRBD1. This CDR3 region has 16 residues. Germline trimming cut 6 bases from V and 5 bases from J; bases unmatched to any gene: 12. The CDR3 sequence: CASSRTQGAGLDTQYF. In nucleotides, the CDR3 is TGTGCCAGCAGCCGGACACAGGGGGCGGGCCTAGATACGCAGTATTTT.

This clonotype was counted at least ten times. The chain has TRBV6-5 and TRBJ2-7; tentative D call: TRBD2 (7 bases). The CDR3 is made up of 16 amino acids. Trimming left V 2 bases short and J 2 bases short, with 16 bases between. The V gene's germline CDR1 is MNHEY and CDR2 SVGAGI. CDR3 DNA: TGTGCCAGCAGTTACCCTGGGGGCGGGGGCACCTACGAGCAGTACTTC. This sequence encodes CASSYPGGGGTYEQYF.

This clonotype was recorded at least ten times. This chain joins TRBV29-1 and TRBJ2-7; D is possibly TRBD1 or TRBD2 (6 bases each). Trimming took off 7 bases at V and 1 base at J, with 14 bases between the two ends. Looked up from germline, CDR1 is SQVTM and CDR2 is ANQGSEA. The length of the CDR3 is 13 residues. CDR3 sequence: CSGRDTISYEQYF. The CDR3 nucleotides read TGCAGCGGGAGGGACACAATATCCTACGAGCAGTACTTC.

The table lists this clonotype with a few counts. This chain joins TRBV10-3 and TRBJ2-1; D not certain. The CDR3 loop spans 12 amino acids. Deletions cut 9 bases from V and 5 bases from J, with 11 bases between. Per germline, CDR1 ENHRY and CDR2 SYGVKD. In DNA form, the CDR3 reads TGTGCCATATCGTCATTAGACAATGAGCAGTTCTTC. Its protein product is CAISSLDNEQFF.

The chain has TRBV19 and TRBJ2-2, with 7 bases fitting TRBD1. Germline trimming cut 5 bases from V and 6 bases from J; bases unmatched to any gene: 9. The CDR3 has 15 residues. Germline V gene sequence: CDR1 LNHDA, CDR2 SQIVND (reference sequence). CDR3 sequence reads: CASSSRTGLPGELFF. CDR3 DNA sequence: TGTGCCAGTAGTTCAAGGACAGGCCTTCCCGGGGAGCTGTTTTTT.

V is TRBV18 and J is TRBJ1-1, with D perhaps TRBD1 (6 bases). Deletions cut 5 bases from V and 10 bases from J, with 20 bases between. This CDR3 spans 14 amino acids. Germline lookup yields CDR1 KGHSH and CDR2 LQKENI. The CDR3 nucleotides are TGTGCCAGCTCAACAGGGCATCCCTCCCGATCAGCTTTCTTT. This sequence encodes CASSTGHPSRSAFF.

This clonotype is a singleton in its sample. The chain has TRBV6-2 or TRBV6-3 and TRBJ2-3, with TRBD2 matching 7 bases. The CDR3 covers 16 residues. Germline V gives CDR1 MNHEY, CDR2 SVGEGT. Trimming cost V 6 bases and J 0 bases; bases outside gene matches: 9. CDR3 in amino acids: CASRLPPSGSTDTQYF. In DNA form, the CDR3 reads TGTGCCAGCAGACTCCCCCCTAGCGGTAGCACAGATACGCAGTATTTT.

This sequence joins TRBV19 and TRBJ2-2, with 11 nucleotides matching TRBD2. The CDR3 spans 15 residues. Trimming at V came to 3 bases and at J to 6 bases, leaving 3 bases not matched to a gene. The germline gives CDR1 LNHDA, CDR2 SQIVND (reference sequence). The CDR3 DNA sequence: TGTGCCAGTAGTATTAGCGGGAGGGCCTCCGGGGAGCTGTTTTTT. Encoded protein: CASSISGRASGELFF. Looking up the rest from reference TRBV19 and TRBJ2-2 gives the full variable domain: DGGITQSPKYLFRKEGQNVTLSCEQNLNHDAMYWYRQDPGQGLRLIYYSQIVNDFQKGDIAEGYSVSREKKESFPLTVTSAQKNPTAFYLCASSISGRASGELFFGEGSRLTVL.

In its sample, this clonotype was seen many times. The chain combines TRBV2 with TRBJ2-1, with 7 bases identical to TRBD2. V shed 6 bases, J shed 2 bases, and the junction held 4 bases outside the gene matches. CDR1 is SNHLY, CDR2 FYNNEI, per germline. CDR3 length: 14 amino acids. The CDR3 spells CASRSGTTYNEQFF. CDR3 DNA sequence: TGTGCCAGCAGGAGCGGGACCACCTACAATGAGCAGTTCTTC.

This clonotype was counted at least ten times. The chain links TRBV2 to TRBJ2-7, with 8 positions matching TRBD1. The J segment lost 2 bases and the V segment lost 6 bases, leaving 9 bases of the junction unmatched. CDR1 SNHLY and CDR2 FYNNEI come from the germline V gene. The CDR3 is 15 residues long. The CDR3 loop reads CASRYDRGITYEQYF. The DNA of the CDR3 is TGTGCCAGCAGATACGACAGGGGTATAACCTACGAGCAGTACTTC.

This clonotype was observed many times. The V call is TRBV29-1, the J call TRBJ2-5; D not resolved. Per the germline V gene, CDR1 is SQVTM and CDR2 is ANQGSEA. CDR3 length: 10 residues. V was trimmed by 5 bases and J by 5 bases, leaving 6 bases between them. CDR3 nucleotides: TGCAGCGTTATCGGGGAGACCCAGTACTTC. Translating it yields CSVIGETQYF.

V usage is TRBV28 and J usage is TRBJ1-2; D gene unclear. The CDR3 spans 12 residues. Germline-derived CDR1 and CDR2 are MDHEN and SYDVKM. Trimming pared 8 bases from V and 4 bases from J, leaving 11 bases between. The CDR3: CASGKHTYGYTF. As DNA, the CDR3 is TGTGCCAGCGGGAAGCACACCTATGGCTACACCTTC.

This clonotype appeared once. The CDR3 coding sequence is TGTGCCAGCAGTGAGGGAGCGGGAGGACCGAACGAGCAGTACTTC. This encodes CASSEGAGGPNEQYF. The J gene is TRBJ2-7, the V gene TRBV2; 9 bases match TRBD2. Germline V gene lookup returns CDR1 SNHLY and CDR2 FYNNEI. This CDR3 spans 15 amino acids. With V trimmed by 3 bases and J by 5 bases, 8 bases remained unmatched.

J is TRBJ2-2 and V is TRBV20-1; the match to TRBD2 covers 7 bases. With V trimmed by 0 bases and J by 7 bases, 8 bases remained unmatched. The germline CDR1 and CDR2 sequences are DFQATT and SNEGSKA (reference sequence). This CDR3 contains 15 residues. CDR3 region: CSARDLRERGGELFF. CDR3 DNA: TGCAGTGCTAGAGATCTGAGGGAGCGGGGCGGGGAGCTGTTTTTT.